This entry features one T cell receptor beta chain sequence. This sample was included in a study of blood T cell repertoires in COVID-19. As processed by the authors: Reference gene primer amplification in the assay estimated nucleated cell counts. Sequencing was performed with immunoSEQ multiplex PCR; in TCRdb, only in-frame clones are kept and a portion is missing. V, J and clone size reflect that table, while D and trimming were determined from the DNA. Among approximately 97,000 clones, 85% were seen once, and the ten largest hold around 38%. Germline V CDR1 and CDR2: SGHVS, FQNEAQ. This CDR3 comprises 13 residues. V lost 5 bases, J lost 3 bases, and 9 bases lay in between.

Sample: peripheral blood. V usage is TRBV7-8 and J usage is TRBJ2-3; D remains ambiguous. The TCR was taken from a man older than 75 with acute or convalescent COVID-19. In DNA, the CDR3 is TGTGCCAGCAGCAAAACTCGAACAGATACGCAGTATTTT. It yields the protein CASSKTRTDTQYF.